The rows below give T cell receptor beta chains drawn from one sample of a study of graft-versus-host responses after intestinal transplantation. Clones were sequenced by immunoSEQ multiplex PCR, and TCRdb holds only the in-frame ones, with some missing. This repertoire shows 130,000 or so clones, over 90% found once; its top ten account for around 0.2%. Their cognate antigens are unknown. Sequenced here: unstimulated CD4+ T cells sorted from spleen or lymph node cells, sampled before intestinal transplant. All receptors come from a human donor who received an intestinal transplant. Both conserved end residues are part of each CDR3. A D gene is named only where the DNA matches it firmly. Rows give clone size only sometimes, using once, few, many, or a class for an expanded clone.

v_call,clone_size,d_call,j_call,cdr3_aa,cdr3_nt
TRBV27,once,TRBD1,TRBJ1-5,CASSLSRGLQPQHF,TGTGCCAGCAGTTTATCGAGGGGGCTTCAGCCCCAGCATTTT
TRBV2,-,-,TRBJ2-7,CASSDTGQNRRGEQYF,TGTGCCAGCAGTGATACTGGACAAAATCGGAGGGGCGAGCAGTACTTC
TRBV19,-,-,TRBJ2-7,CASSMGGTIYEQYF,TGTGCCAGTAGTATGGGGGGGACAATCTACGAGCAGTACTTC
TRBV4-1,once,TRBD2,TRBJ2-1,CASSVRTSGRAAYNEQFF,TGCGCCAGCAGCGTTCGGACTAGCGGGAGGGCCGCCTACAATGAGCAGTTCTTC
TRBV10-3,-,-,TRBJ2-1,CAISDQLSEQFF,TGTGCCATCAGCGACCAGCTCAGTGAGCAGTTCTTC
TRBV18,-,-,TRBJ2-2,CASSPGGFAGELFF,TGTGCCAGCTCACCAGGAGGGTTCGCCGGGGAGCTGTTTTTT
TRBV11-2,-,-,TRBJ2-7,CASSLEGHNSYEQYF,TGTGCCAGCAGCTTAGAGGGACACAACTCCTACGAGCAGTACTTC
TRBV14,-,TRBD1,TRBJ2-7,CASRRDRRQYF,TGTGCCAGCAGACGGGACAGGAGGCAGTACTTC
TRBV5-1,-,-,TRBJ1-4,CASSLVPTGPSELFF,TGCGCCAGCAGCTTGGTTCCGACTGGGCCAAGTGAACTGTTTTTT
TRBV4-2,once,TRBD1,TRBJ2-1,CASSQTGTGPTVQFF,TGTGCCAGCAGCCAGACCGGGACAGGGCCCACGGTGCAGTTCTTC
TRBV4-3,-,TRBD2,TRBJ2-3,CASSWTSGSSDTQYF,TGCGCCAGCAGCTGGACTAGCGGGAGTTCGGATACGCAGTATTTT
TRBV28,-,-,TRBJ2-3,CASSLMQGSGSTDTQYF,TGTGCCAGCAGTTTAATGCAGGGGAGCGGGAGCACAGATACGCAGTATTTT
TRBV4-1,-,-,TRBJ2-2,CASSQERNSANTGELFF,TGCGCCAGCAGCCAAGAAAGGAACAGCGCGAACACCGGGGAGCTGTTTTTT
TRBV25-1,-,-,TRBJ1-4,CASSESGEKKLFF,TGTGCCAGCAGTGAATCTGGGGAGAAAAAACTGTTTTTT
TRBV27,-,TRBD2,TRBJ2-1,CASSLLTGGVHNEQFF,TGTGCCAGCAGTTTATTAACGGGAGGGGTCCACAATGAGCAGTTCTTC
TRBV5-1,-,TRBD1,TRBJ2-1,CASSLGQGSYNEQFF,TGCGCCAGCAGCTTAGGACAGGGTTCCTACAATGAGCAGTTCTTC
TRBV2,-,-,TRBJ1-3,CASSEGDSGNTIYF,TGTGCCAGCAGTGAAGGTGACTCTGGAAACACCATATATTTT
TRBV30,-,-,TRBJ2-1,CGCLGGTNNEQFF,TGTGGATGTCTGGGGGGAACAAACAATGAGCAGTTCTTC
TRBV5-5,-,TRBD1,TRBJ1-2,CASSTPGQVYGYTF,TGTGCCAGCAGCACACCGGGACAGGTCTATGGCTACACCTTC
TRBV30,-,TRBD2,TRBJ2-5,CAWGPDFGGETQYF,TGTGCCTGGGGACCGGACTTCGGGGGGGAGACCCAGTACTTC
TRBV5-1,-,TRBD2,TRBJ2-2,CASSFSLLAGMNTGELFF,TGCGCCAGCAGCTTTTCCCTTCTAGCGGGAATGAACACCGGGGAGCTGTTTTTT
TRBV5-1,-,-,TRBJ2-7,CASSLEAPVYEQYF,TGCGCCAGCAGCTTAGAGGCCCCGGTCTACGAGCAGTACTTC
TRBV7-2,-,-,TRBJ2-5,CASSTGMKTQYF,TGTGCCAGCAGCACAGGGATGAAGACCCAGTACTTC
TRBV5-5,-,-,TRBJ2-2,CASSLLYTGRTTGELFF,TGTGCCAGCAGCCTGCTGTATACAGGGAGGACCACCGGGGAGCTGTTTTTT
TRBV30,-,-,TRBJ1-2,CAWSSYYGYTF,TGTGCCTGGAGTTCCTACTATGGCTACACCTTC
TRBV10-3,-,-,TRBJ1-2,CAIYDSAYGYTF,TGTGCCATCTATGACTCGGCCTATGGCTACACCTTC
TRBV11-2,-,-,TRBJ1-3,CASSPDGFSGNTIYF,TGTGCCAGCAGCCCGGACGGGTTCTCTGGAAACACCATATATTTT
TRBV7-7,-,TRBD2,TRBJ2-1,CASSLVAGGSSGEQFF,TGTGCCAGCAGCTTAGTAGCGGGAGGGAGTTCGGGTGAGCAGTTCTTC